The 22 T cell receptor beta chains below come from one sample, sequenced in a study of identical twins. TCRdb called the 5' RACE reads again in MiXCR, with one record for every CDR3 protein. Counted here are around 690,000 distinct CDR3 sequences, roughly 20% occurring once; the ten biggest clones make up approximately 4.5%. These data are also associated with another study on T cells expressing NK-cell markers.

Sequencing was carried out using PBMCs. These TCRs come from a young woman in good health.

This clonotype was seen ten or more times. This rearrangement joins TRBV12-3 or TRBV12-4 to TRBJ2-3; tentatively, D is TRBD2 (6 bases). This CDR3 contains 13 residues. V was cut by 7 bases and J by 7 bases, with 15 bases left in between. The CDR3 DNA sequence: TGTGCCAGCACCTCCTGGGACTCCAATACGCAGTATTTT. The encoded protein is CASTSWDSNTQYF.

The chain combines TRBV10-3 with TRBJ2-5; the D gene is possibly TRBD2 (6 bases). The V and J ends lost 2 bases and 2 bases respectively, with 9 bases between them. Germline V gene lookup returns CDR1 ENHRY and CDR2 SYGVKD. The CDR3 spans 14 residues. The CDR3 spells CAISERREQETQYF. Written as DNA, the CDR3 is TGTGCCATCAGTGAGCGGCGGGAACAAGAGACCCAGTACTTC.

This clonotype was detected only a few times. The gene calls are TRBV20-1 and TRBJ2-7; 7 positions agree with TRBD2. J gave up 6 bases and V 5 bases, and 16 bases lay outside the gene matches. The CDR3 covers 15 residues. Looked up from germline, CDR1 is DFQATT and CDR2 is SNEGSKA (reference sequence). Here the CDR3 reads CSALLGSSGNLEQYF. The DNA for the CDR3 is TGCAGTGCTCTTTTAGGGTCTAGCGGCAACCTCGAGCAGTACTTC.

This chain uses TRBV29-1 with TRBJ2-5; 15 bases match TRBD2. The length of the CDR3 is 17 residues. The ends lost 0 bases at V and 2 bases at J; junction bases unmatched: 4. CDR1 SQVTM and CDR2 ANQGSEA come from the germline V gene. Here the CDR3 DNA reads TGCAGCGTTGAAGACCCGGGGACTAGCGGGGGGCAAGAGACCCAGTACTTC. Translated: CSVEDPGTSGGQETQYF. The full variable domain, with the rest looked up from reference TRBV29-1 and TRBJ2-5, is SAVISQKPSRDICQRGTSLTIQCQVDSQVTMMFWYRQQPGQSLTLIATANQGSEATYESGFVIDKFPISRPNLTFSTLTVSNMSPEDSSIYLCSVEDPGTSGGQETQYFGPGTRLLVL.

This clonotype has a handful of counts. The chain has TRBV10-2 and TRBJ2-3, with D tentatively TRBD1 or TRBD2 (6 bases each). With 8 bases removed from V and 4 bases from J, the gap between germline ends came to 10 bases. The V gene's germline CDR1 is WSHSY and CDR2 SAAADI. The CDR3 is 12 amino acids. The CDR3 DNA reads as TGCGCCAGCGGGGGGCGACCAGATACGCAGTATTTT. Residues: CASGGRPDTQYF.

This clonotype showed up just a few times. V usage is TRBV12-3 or TRBV12-4 and J usage is TRBJ2-7; no clear D gene. The CDR3 is 14 residues long. The V end was cut by 6 bases, the J end by 2 bases, with 14 bases between. The CDR3 nucleotides read TGTGCCAGCAGGGTTAGTCGAGTTACCTACGAGCAGTACTTC. It yields the protein CASRVSRVTYEQYF.

The table lists this clonotype with many counts. This chain joins TRBV12-3 or TRBV12-4 and TRBJ1-1; the D gene is possibly TRBD1 (5 bases). The V and J ends lost 2 bases and 11 bases respectively, with 18 bases between them. There are 14 residues in the CDR3. The CDR3 reads CASSLRGGFSEAFF. For the CDR3, the DNA is TGTGCCAGCAGTTTAAGGGGTGGGTTTTCGGAGGCTTTCTTT.

CDR3 region: CASSLSSLGPADGYTF. DNA for the CDR3: TGCGCCAGCAGCTTGTCCTCTTTGGGACCTGCGGATGGCTACACCTTC. The rearrangement joins TRBV5-1 to TRBJ1-2; D may be TRBD1 (5 bases). V was shortened by 1 base and J by 6 bases, with 19 bases between the two germline ends. CDR1 is SGHRS and CDR2 is YFSETQ in the germline V gene. CDR3 size: 16 residues.

This clonotype was found many times. This chain joins TRBV6-4 and TRBJ2-2, with D perhaps TRBD1 (5 bases). CDR1 is MRHNA, CDR2 SNTAGT, per germline. The CDR3 extends over 13 amino acids. Trimming pared 2 bases from V and 4 bases from J, leaving 5 bases between. The CDR3 protein is CASSDGATGELFF. The CDR3 region has the DNA TGTGCCAGCAGTGACGGGGCCACCGGGGAGCTGTTTTTT.

In its sample, this clonotype was seen a few times. Germline is not matched at one junction end, which may reflect a read error. This chain uses TRBV6-2 or TRBV6-3 with TRBJ1-5; possible D gene TRBD1, 5 bases. The germline gives CDR1 MNHEY, CDR2 SVGEGT. The CDR3 has 13 residues. The DNA for the CDR3 is TGTGCCAGCGCGGGGCGGGATAATCAACCCCAGCATTTT. Translating gives CASAGRDNQPQHF.

This clonotype was recorded many times. V and J are TRBV30 and TRBJ1-5; unclear D gene. Trimming took 2 bases from V and 1 from J, leaving 6 bases between them. CDR1 and CDR2 from the germline V gene are GTSNPN and SVGIG (reference sequence). This CDR3 spans 13 amino acids. CDR3 in DNA: TGTGCCTGGAGTCGTCAGAGCAATCAGCCCCAGCATTTT. It encodes CAWSRQSNQPQHF.

In this sample, this clonotype turned up a few times. The genes are TRBV12-3 or TRBV12-4 and TRBJ2-1, with 8 positions matching TRBD1. The CDR3 totals 15 residues. The V and J ends lost 0 bases and 13 bases, in that order; junction bases with no gene match: 11. This CDR3 reads CASSLALGTGHPQFF. CDR3 nucleotides: TGTGCCAGCAGTTTAGCGCTAGGGACAGGCCACCCCCAGTTCTTC.

The chain recombines TRBV7-6 with TRBJ2-1, with a tentative D call TRBD2 (7 bases). The CDR3 totals 15 residues. The germline V gene encodes CDR1 SGHVS and CDR2 FNYEAQ. Trimming left V 1 base short and J 9 bases short, with 16 bases between. The CDR3 DNA reads as TGTGCCAGCAGCTTAGAGGGGGGGCATCAGGTTGAGCAGTTCTTC. Protein: CASSLEGGHQVEQFF.

Ten or more counts support this clonotype. The rearrangement uses TRBV12-3 or TRBV12-4 and TRBJ2-5, with D perhaps matching TRBD2 (5 bases). The CDR3 length is 11 residues. The V end was cut by 7 bases, the J end by 5 bases, with 8 bases between. CDR3 region: CASTRGETQYF. The CDR3 nucleotides are TGTGCCAGCACCCGGGGTGAGACCCAGTACTTC.

This clonotype was found a few times. This chain links TRBV27 with TRBJ2-7; 11 bases line up with TRBD1. Per germline, CDR1 MNHEY and CDR2 SMNVEV (reference sequence). The CDR3 consists of 16 residues. Germline trimming cut 2 bases from V and 1 base from J; bases unmatched to any gene: 4. This CDR3 is CASSLRDRGVSYEQYF. The CDR3 region has the DNA TGTGCCAGCAGTTTACGGGACAGGGGGGTGTCCTACGAGCAGTACTTC.

In this sample, this clonotype turned up a few times. V gene TRBV20-1 combines with J gene TRBJ1-4; TRBD1 agrees at 11 bases. J lost 6 bases, V lost 7 bases, and 10 bases had no gene match. The CDR3 length is 15 residues. Germline CDR1 reads DFQATT; CDR2 reads SNEGSKA (reference sequence). CDR3 region: CSVNGQGAQDEKLFF. Written as DNA, the CDR3 is TGCAGTGTTAACGGACAGGGGGCGCAGGATGAAAAACTGTTTTTT.

This chain links TRBV9 with TRBJ2-5, with D possibly TRBD2 on 5 matching bases. The CDR3 contains 15 residues. Germline V gives CDR1 SGDLS, CDR2 YYNGEE. The V and J ends lost 1 base and 4 bases respectively, with 14 bases between them. The CDR3, as DNA: TGTGCCAGCAGCGTAAGACTATCCAACGCAGAGACCCAGTACTTC. Translated, it gives CASSVRLSNAETQYF.

There are a few counts of this clonotype. V and J are TRBV4-3 and TRBJ1-1, with D hard to call. Trimming took off 0 bases at V and 6 bases at J, with 2 bases between the two ends. Germline CDR1 is LGHNA and CDR2 is YSLEER. The CDR3 consists of 11 residues. The CDR3 reads CASSQESEAFF. CDR3 nucleotide sequence: TGCGCCAGCAGCCAAGAATCTGAAGCTTTCTTT.

The CDR3 nucleotides read TGTGCCACCAAAGTAGCGGGGGGTACAGATACGCAGTATTTT. Translation: CATKVAGGTDTQYF. The rearrangement links TRBV15 to TRBJ2-3; TRBD2 matches at 10 bases. This CDR3 is 14 amino acids long. Germline CDR1 reads LNHNV; CDR2 reads YYDKDF (reference sequence). V was clipped by 7 bases and J by 3 bases; unmatched bases: 4.

This clonotype was seen ten or more times. This chain links TRBV21-1 with TRBJ1-3. TRBV21-1 is given as a pseudogene. CDR3 length: 16 residues. The CDR3, as DNA: TGTGCCAGCAGCAAAGCGCAAAGGGTGGGTGGAAACACCATATATTTT. Translated: CASSKAQRVGGNTIYF.

This clonotype was seen many times. The chain combines TRBV5-8 with TRBJ2-3; D is unresolved. The CDR3 runs to 15 residues. V lost 0 bases, J lost 7 bases, and 15 bases lay in between. CDR1 and CDR2 from the germline V gene are SGHTS and YDEGEE. Here the CDR3 reads CASSLASELLHTQYF. The CDR3 DNA is TGTGCCAGCAGCTTGGCATCTGAGCTCCTCCATACGCAGTATTTT.

This clonotype was found many times. This rearrangement joins TRBV5-4 to TRBJ2-1; D uncertain. CDR3 length equals 13 residues. CDR1 is SGHNT and CDR2 is YYREEE in the germline V gene (reference sequence). Trimming cost V 3 bases and J 10 bases, with 14 bases left between them. The CDR3 DNA reads TGTGCCAGCAGCTCCCAGACGGTTATGGAGCAGTTCTTC. Amino acid sequence: CASSSQTVMEQFF.